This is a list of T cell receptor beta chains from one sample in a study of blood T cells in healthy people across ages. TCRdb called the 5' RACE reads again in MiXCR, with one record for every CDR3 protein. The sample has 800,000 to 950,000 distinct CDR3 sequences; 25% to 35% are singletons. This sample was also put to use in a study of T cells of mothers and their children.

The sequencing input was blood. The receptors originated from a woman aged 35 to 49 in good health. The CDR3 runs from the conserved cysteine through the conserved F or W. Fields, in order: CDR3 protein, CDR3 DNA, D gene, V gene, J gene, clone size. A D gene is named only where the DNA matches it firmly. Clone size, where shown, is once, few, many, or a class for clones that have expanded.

CASSLGSHTEETQYF	TGCGCCAGCAGCCTGGGGTCGCATACCGAAGAGACCCAGTACTTC	-	TRBV5-1	TRBJ2-5	-
CSANKASTYEQYF	TGCAGTGCTAATAAGGCTTCCACCTACGAGCAGTACTTC	-	TRBV20-1	TRBJ2-7	-
CASSSGVGSVTEAFF	TGTGCCAGCAGCTCGGGAGTCGGCAGTGTCACTGAAGCTTTCTTT	-	TRBV5-4	TRBJ1-1	-
CASSLDPQRDNSPLHF	TGTGCCAGCAGTTTAGACCCTCAAAGGGATAATTCACCCCTCCACTTT	-	TRBV12-3/TRBV12-4	TRBJ1-6	-
CASSATGTFLTDTQYF	TGTGCCAGCAGCGCTACCGGGACATTCCTCACAGATACGCAGTATTTT	-	TRBV9	TRBJ2-3	few
CSVEGGFGTEAFF	TGCAGCGTTGAAGGGGGGTTCGGCACTGAAGCTTTCTTT	-	TRBV29-1	TRBJ1-1	few
CASSARGVLTDTQYF	TGCGCCAGCAGCGCCCGCGGGGTCTTAACAGATACGCAGTATTTT	-	TRBV5-1	TRBJ2-3	few
CASSGTGVGDAQYF	TGTGCCAGCAGCGGGACAGGGGTAGGAGATGCGCAGTATTTT	TRBD1	TRBV12-3/TRBV12-4	TRBJ2-3	-
CASSLPSTSVYEQYF	TGTGCCAGCAGCTTACCCTCGACTAGCGTATACGAGCAGTACTTC	TRBD2	TRBV7-2	TRBJ2-7	-
CAISGTGDSPYEQYF	TGTGCCATCAGTGGGACAGGGGACAGCCCCTACGAGCAGTACTTC	TRBD1	TRBV10-3	TRBJ2-7	many
CASSSSSGGPYNEQFF	TGTGCCAGCAGCTCTTCTAGCGGGGGGCCCTACAATGAGCAGTTCTTC	TRBD2	TRBV5-4	TRBJ2-1	few
CASSYGRLMNTEAFF	TGTGCCAGCAGTTACGGCCGACTCATGAACACTGAAGCTTTCTTT	-	TRBV6-5	TRBJ1-1	-
CASSDRTGGYGYTF	TGTGCCAGCAGCGACAGGACAGGGGGTTATGGCTACACCTTC	TRBD1	TRBV7-2	TRBJ1-2	few
CASSLAGPSGCTF	TGTGCCAGCAGCTTAGCAGGACCGTCGGGCTGCACCTTC	-	TRBV7-2	TRBJ1-2	-
CASSFNLAGGAEQYF	TGCGCCAGCAGCTTCAATCTAGCGGGGGGGGCCGAGCAGTACTTC	TRBD2	TRBV5-1	TRBJ2-7	few
CASSEGIGREQYF	TGTGCCAGCAGCGAAGGAATAGGCCGGGAGCAGTACTTC	-	TRBV28	TRBJ2-7	-
CASSLGDRGRSPLHF	TGTGCCAGCAGTTTAGGGGACAGGGGCCGGTCACCCCTCCACTTT	TRBD1	TRBV12-3/TRBV12-4	TRBJ1-6	-
CSAVGQGGQPQHF	TGCAGTGCCGTTGGACAGGGGGGACAGCCCCAGCATTTT	TRBD1	TRBV20-1	TRBJ1-5	many
CASRVYSNQPQHF	TGTGCCAGCAGGGTCTATAGCAATCAGCCCCAGCATTTT	-	TRBV7-2	TRBJ1-5	-
CASSFGALDEQFF	TGTGCCAGCAGTTTTGGGGCCTTGGATGAGCAGTTCTTC	-	TRBV27	TRBJ2-1	few
CASSLGFRTDTQYF	TGTGCCAGCAGCTTAGGGTTTAGGACAGATACGCAGTATTTT	-	TRBV7-8	TRBJ2-3	-
CASRRGGIGTQYF	TGTGCCAGCAGGCGGGGAGGTATTGGTACGCAGTATTTT	-	TRBV25-1	TRBJ2-3	few
CASSWGGQVTEAFF	TGTGCCAGCAGTTGGGGGGGGCAGGTCACTGAAGCTTTCTTT	-	TRBV27	TRBJ1-1	few